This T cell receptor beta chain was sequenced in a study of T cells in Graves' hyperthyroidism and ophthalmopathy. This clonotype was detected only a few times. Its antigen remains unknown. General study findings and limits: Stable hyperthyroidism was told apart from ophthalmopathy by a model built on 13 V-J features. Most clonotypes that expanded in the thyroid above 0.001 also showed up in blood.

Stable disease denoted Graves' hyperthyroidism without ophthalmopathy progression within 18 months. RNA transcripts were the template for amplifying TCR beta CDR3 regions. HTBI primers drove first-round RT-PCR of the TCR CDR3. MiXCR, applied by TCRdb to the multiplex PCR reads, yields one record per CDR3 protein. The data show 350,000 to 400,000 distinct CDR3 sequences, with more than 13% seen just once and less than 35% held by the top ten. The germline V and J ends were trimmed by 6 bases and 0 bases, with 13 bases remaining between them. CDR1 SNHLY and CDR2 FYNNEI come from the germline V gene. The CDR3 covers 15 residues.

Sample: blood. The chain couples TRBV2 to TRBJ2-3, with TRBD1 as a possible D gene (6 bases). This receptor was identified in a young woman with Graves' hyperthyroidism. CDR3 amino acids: CASRRTVPSTDTQYF. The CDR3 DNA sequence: TGTGCCAGCAGGAGGACAGTCCCTAGCACAGATACGCAGTATTTT.